This T cell receptor (beta chain) originates from a study of somatic mutations in cytotoxic T cells in rheumatoid arthritis. Overall study: Collection of patient blood (over 26 ml EDTA) took place right after diagnosis, before any treatment.

The CDR3 sequence is 14 residues long. CDR1 is SGDLS, CDR2 YYNGEE, per germline. V dropped 0 bases and J dropped 3; count of bases not matched to a gene: 0. In its sample, this clone ranks as medium-sized. Antigen unknown. Profiling relied on immunoSEQ multiplex PCR, and the TCRdb table lists in-frame clones only, not all of them. Here the sample spans approximately 13,000 clones, about four fifths being singletons. Study conclusions and caveats: What antigens the expanded CD8+ clones targeted remained unknown.

The rearrangement uses TRBV9 and TRBJ1-1, with 9 bases matching TRBD1. Sequencing input: CD8+ T cells sorted from blood. The sequence derives from an adult with rheumatoid arthritis. CDR3 in amino acids: CASSVGTGDTEAFF. In nucleotides, the CDR3 is TGTGCCAGCAGCGTAGGGACAGGGGACACTGAAGCTTTCTTT.